This T cell receptor (beta chain) originates from a study of T cell responses to AZD1222 COVID-19 vaccine. This CDR3 region has 13 residues. Deletions cut 2 bases from V and 6 bases from J, with 11 bases between. The germline V gene encodes CDR1 SGHTA and CDR2 FQGNSA. It was second doses at about 4 or about 12 weeks that were pooled. Measured with immunoSEQ multiplex PCR; TCRdb has only the in-frame clones, and not every one. The sample records approximately 84,000 clones, approximately 92% being singletons. This clone showed up just a few times. No antigen is known for it. Notes on the study in general: Most donors were white British and more were female, and clonal diversity was possibly underestimated.

Material: peripheral blood, obtained 28 days after the second AZD1222 dose. The V gene is TRBV7-2, the J gene TRBJ2-7; D is unresolved. The source is an adult who received the AZD1222 COVID-19 vaccine. The CDR3 nucleotides are TGTGCCAGCAGCTTATCAGGCTATTCCGAGCAGTACTTC. Translation gives CASSLSGYSEQYF.